This T cell receptor beta chain was retrieved from a study of identical twins. The V gene lost 2 bases and the J gene lost 1 base, with 8 bases spanning the gap. The CDR3 loop spans 14 amino acids. From germline, CDR1 is SEHNR and CDR2 FQNEAQ (reference sequence). The donor group consisted entirely of healthy Caucasians. Study-level results: The authors drew conclusions from cross-sectional statistical analysis rather than following the same donors.

TCRdb redid the calling of the 5' RACE reads with MiXCR, one entry per CDR3 protein. The sample contains around 550,000 distinct CDR3 sequences, over 12% of which appear only once. Ten or more counts support this clonotype. Its antigen is unknown. These data also featured in a second study, about yellow fever vaccine responses in identical twins.

The V call is TRBV7-9, the J call TRBJ2-5; D unclear. This sequence originates from a woman aged 18-30 years in good health. What was sequenced was CD4+ T cells sorted from blood. The CDR3, as DNA: TGTGCCAGCAGCTTAAGCCCCTCCCAAGAGACCCAGTACTTC. This translates into CASSLSPSQETQYF. Filled out from reference TRBV7-9 and TRBJ2-5, the complete variable domain reads DTGVSQNPRHKITKRGQNVTFRCDPISEHNRLYWYRQTLGQGPEFLTYFQNEAQLEKSRLLSDRFSAERPKGSFSTLEIQRTEQGDSAMYLCASSLSPSQETQYFGPGTRLLVL.